Below are 23 T cell receptor beta chains sequenced from a single sample in a study of neoadjuvant anti-PD-1 for oral cavity cancer. Using immunoSEQ multiplex PCR, the repertoire was profiled, and TCRdb retains in-frame clones only, with some absent. The table has about 68,000 clones, 85% seen once. Time point in this sample: after neoadjuvant nivolumab, at surgical resection. This material consisted of PBMCs, taken after nivolumab (anti-PD-1) treatment. The receptors shown here come from a person aged 35-79 years with oral cavity squamous cell carcinoma.

This chain uses TRBV28 with TRBJ1-2, with 8 bases fitting TRBD1. V trimming: 6 bases; J trimming: 3 bases; junction bases outside the gene matches: 3. Germline V gene data show CDR1 as MDHEN and CDR2 as SYDVKM. The CDR3 is 13 amino acids. The CDR3 DNA is TGTGCCAGCAGGGACAGGGCCGACTATGGCTACACCTTC. It translates to CASRDRADYGYTF.

The rearrangement links TRBV11-2 to TRBJ1-1; 9 bases line up with TRBD1. Unmatched junction bases numbered 7, after V lost 5 bases and J lost 3 bases. The CDR3 is 15 residues long. From germline, CDR1 is SGHAT and CDR2 FQNNGV. The CDR3 here is CASSRRDRGDTEAFF. Written as DNA, the CDR3 is TGTGCCAGCAGCCGACGCGACAGGGGGGACACTGAAGCTTTCTTT.

The CDR3 sequence: CASQGQGQYEQYF. The CDR3, as DNA: TGTGCCAGCCAGGGACAGGGGCAGTACGAGCAGTACTTC. The chain combines TRBV2 with TRBJ2-7; 10 nucleotides line up with TRBD1. The CDR3 covers 13 residues. In germline, CDR1 is SNHLY, CDR2 FYNNEI. The junction had 5 bases not matched to a gene; V was cut back by 8 bases and J by 4 bases.

The V call is TRBV19, the J call TRBJ2-1, with TRBD2 identical over 10 bases. Germline lookup yields CDR1 LNHDA and CDR2 SQIVND (reference sequence). V shed 4 bases and J 9 bases; nucleotides not matched to a gene: 6. This CDR3 spans 14 amino acids. The CDR3 loop reads CASSTGTSVGEQFF. CDR3 coding DNA: TGTGCCAGTAGTACCGGGACTAGCGTGGGTGAGCAGTTCTTC.

This clone was picked up a small number of times. This rearrangement joins TRBV28 to TRBJ1-2; D not resolved. V was shortened by 3 bases and J by 4 bases, with 12 bases between the two germline ends. The CDR3 has 14 residues. Looked up from germline, CDR1 is MDHEN and CDR2 is SYDVKM. The CDR3: CASSFGQIFYGYTF. Written as DNA, the CDR3 is TGTGCCAGCAGTTTCGGGCAGATCTTCTATGGCTACACCTTC.

The genes are TRBV6-1 and TRBJ2-7; maybe TRBD2 (5 bases). V lost 4 bases and J 0 bases, leaving 10 bases between the germline ends. The V gene's germline CDR1 is MNHNS and CDR2 SASEGT. CDR3 length: 14 amino acids. In DNA form, the CDR3 reads TGTGCCAGCAGTGCAACTAGTAGCTCCTACGAGCAGTACTTC. This translates into CASSATSSSYEQYF.

The chain recombines TRBV9 with TRBJ2-3; 10 nucleotides agree with TRBD2. Germline V gene lookup returns CDR1 SGDLS and CDR2 YYNGEE. V trimming: 3 bases; J trimming: 1 base; junction bases outside the gene matches: 2. This CDR3 region has 15 residues. The CDR3 DNA follows: TGTGCCAGCAGCGCTAGCGGGAGTGGCACAGATACGCAGTATTTT. Amino acids: CASSASGSGTDTQYF.

The V call is TRBV7-8, the J call TRBJ2-1; 11 bases fit TRBD2. The CDR3 is made up of 18 amino acids. V trimming: 2 bases; J trimming: 9 bases; junction bases outside the gene matches: 15. Germline loops: CDR1 SGHVS, CDR2 FQNEAQ. The DNA of the CDR3 is TGTGCCAGCAGCTTACGTTTTGGTCCGACTAGCGGGATCTCTGAGCAGTTCTTC. It is translated as CASSLRFGPTSGISEQFF.

Here the CDR3 reads CASSPGTGSYGYTF. CDR3 DNA sequence: TGTGCCAGCAGCCCCGGGACAGGATCCTATGGCTACACCTTC. This chain links TRBV7-2 with TRBJ1-2; TRBD1 matches 8 bases. CDR3 length: 14 amino acids. J was trimmed by 4 bases and V by 5 bases; bases with no gene match: 6. Germline CDR1 and CDR2: SGHTA and FQGNSA.

J is TRBJ1-5 and V is TRBV4-2; no reliable D call. V was cut by 0 bases and J by 3 bases, with 9 bases left in between. The CDR3 has 15 residues. Germline V gene data show CDR1 as LGHNA and CDR2 as YNFKEQ. The CDR3 nucleotides are TGTGCCAGCAGCCAAGAAATGAGTTACAATCAGCCCCAGCATTTT. Translating gives CASSQEMSYNQPQHF.

The rearrangement joins TRBV19 to TRBJ1-4, with 10 nucleotides matching TRBD1. V lost 5 bases, J lost 7 bases, and 7 bases stayed unmatched. The CDR3 runs 15 residues. Germline V lookup: CDR1 LNHDA, CDR2 SQIVND (reference sequence). The CDR3 loop is CASSPGDRGGEKLFF. CDR3 DNA: TGTGCCAGTAGTCCGGGGGACAGGGGAGGTGAAAAACTGTTTTTT.

In its sample, this clone was seen a few times. At one end, the junction sequence differs from germline, possibly due to a read error. The chain links TRBV5-8 to TRBJ2-7, with 7 bases matching TRBD1. The germline CDR1 and CDR2 sequences are SGHTS and YDEGEE. This CDR3 comprises 12 residues. CDR3 bases: TGTGCCAGCAGCCTCCGGGGACAGAGAGTTCGCTTC. Residues: CASSLRGQRVRF.

The chain combines TRBV6-4 with TRBJ2-3, with 8 bases aligning to TRBD2. This CDR3 region has 15 residues. Losses at the gene ends were 3 bases for V and 1 base for J; bases not matched to a gene: 3. Germline V gives CDR1 MRHNA, CDR2 SNTAGT. In nucleotides, the CDR3 is TGTGCCAGCAGTGAAGGTAGCGGGGGCACAGATACGCAGTATTTT. Encoded protein: CASSEGSGGTDTQYF.

The gene calls are TRBV28 and TRBJ1-2; D gene uncertain. Germline V gene lookup returns CDR1 MDHEN and CDR2 SYDVKM. V was clipped by 3 bases and J by 6 bases, with 14 bases between them. This CDR3 spans 14 amino acids. CDR3 amino acids: CASSFSASRNGYTF. The CDR3 DNA follows: TGTGCCAGCAGTTTCAGCGCCTCAAGGAATGGCTACACCTTC.

The V call is TRBV5-1, the J call TRBJ2-1; D unresolved. This CDR3 is 14 amino acids long. Between the trimmed V and J ends, which lost 0 bases and 6 bases, there was a span of 10 bases. The germline CDR1 and CDR2 sequences are SGHRS and YFSETQ. CDR3 sequence reads: CASSLEVVANEQFF. CDR3 DNA: TGCGCCAGCAGCTTGGAGGTTGTGGCCAATGAGCAGTTCTTC. The full variable domain, completed using reference TRBV5-1 and TRBJ2-1, is KAGVTQTPRYLIKTRGQQVTLSCSPISGHRSVSWYQQTPGQGLQFLFEYFSETQRNKGNFPGRFSGRQFSNSRSEMNVSTLELGDSALYLCASSLEVVANEQFFGPGTRLTVL.

CDR3 bases: TGTGCCATCAGTGGAAGGAGCACCGGGGAGCTGTTTTTT. Encoded protein: CAISGRSTGELFF. This chain connects TRBV10-3 to TRBJ2-2; no clear D gene. Germline assignment: CDR1 ENHRY and CDR2 SYGVKD. This CDR3 spans 13 amino acids. The V end lost 4 bases, the J end lost 4 bases, and 7 bases lay between the germline ends.

The rearrangement joins TRBV5-1 to TRBJ2-1, with D perhaps TRBD2 (6 bases). There are 15 residues in the CDR3. The germline V and J ends were trimmed by 2 bases and 4 bases, with 13 bases remaining between them. From germline, CDR1 is SGHRS and CDR2 YFSETQ. For the CDR3, the DNA is TGCGCCAGCAGCTTCCGGGACTGGGGTTACAATGAGCAGTTCTTC. Amino acids: CASSFRDWGYNEQFF.

This clone showed up just once. This rearrangement joins TRBV2 to TRBJ2-5; D is ambiguous. V dropped 6 bases and J dropped 3 bases, with 26 bases sitting between them. Germline lookup yields CDR1 SNHLY and CDR2 FYNNEI. This CDR3 has 18 amino acids. This CDR3 is CASSHLATAFQPEETQYF. CDR3 DNA: TGTGCCAGCAGCCACCTCGCCACGGCTTTTCAACCAGAAGAGACCCAGTACTTC.

This clone showed up just a few times. This chain uses TRBV4-1 with TRBJ2-5, with D tentatively TRBD1 or TRBD2 (5 bases each). Germline lookup yields CDR1 MGHRA and CDR2 YSYEKL. V lost 1 base and J 5 bases, leaving 11 bases between the germline ends. The CDR3 is 14 residues long. CDR3 region: CASSQVQGGETQYF. DNA of the CDR3: TGCGCCAGCAGCCAAGTTCAGGGCGGGGAGACCCAGTACTTC.

V usage is TRBV28 and J usage is TRBJ2-5; 9 positions agree with TRBD1. Trimming at V came to 1 base and at J to 4 bases, leaving 10 bases not matched to a gene. Germline V lookup: CDR1 MDHEN, CDR2 SYDVKM. The CDR3 has 17 amino acids. CDR3 amino acids: CASSLLSWDRVGETQYF. CDR3 nucleotides: TGTGCCAGCAGTTTATTATCATGGGACAGGGTTGGAGAGACCCAGTACTTC.

The chain joins TRBV2 to TRBJ2-7; D remains unclear. Trimming cost V 2 bases and J 3 bases, with 8 bases left between them. There are 13 residues in the CDR3. The germline V gene encodes CDR1 SNHLY and CDR2 FYNNEI. The CDR3 sequence is CASSEPFLYEQYF. DNA of the CDR3: TGTGCCAGCAGTGAACCCTTTCTCTACGAGCAGTACTTC.

The rearrangement uses TRBV5-1 and TRBJ1-1, with TRBD1 matching 7 bases. The CDR3 has 14 residues. Germline values: CDR1 SGHRS, CDR2 YFSETQ. V lost 4 bases and J lost 3; bases outside the gene matches: 6. CDR3 residues: CASSPETGYTEAFF. In DNA, the CDR3 is TGCGCCAGCAGCCCCGAGACAGGGTACACTGAAGCTTTCTTT.

The chain has TRBV19 and TRBJ2-7; D unclear. V was pared by 3 bases and J by 0 bases, with 9 bases between. CDR1 is LNHDA and CDR2 is SQIVND in the germline V gene (reference sequence). CDR3 size: 14 residues. The CDR3 loop reads CASSMSPDSYEQYF. The CDR3 nucleotides read TGTGCCAGTAGTATGAGCCCGGACTCCTACGAGCAGTACTTC.